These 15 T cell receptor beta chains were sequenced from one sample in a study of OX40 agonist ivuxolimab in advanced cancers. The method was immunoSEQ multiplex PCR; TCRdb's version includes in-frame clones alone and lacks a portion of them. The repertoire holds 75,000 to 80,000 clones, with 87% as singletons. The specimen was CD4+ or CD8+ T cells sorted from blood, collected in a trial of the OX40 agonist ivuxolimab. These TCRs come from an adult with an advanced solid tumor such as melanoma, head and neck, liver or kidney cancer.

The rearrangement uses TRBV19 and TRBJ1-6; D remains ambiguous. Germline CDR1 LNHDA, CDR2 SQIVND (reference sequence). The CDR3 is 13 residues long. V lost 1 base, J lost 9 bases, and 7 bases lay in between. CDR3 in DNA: TGTGCCAGTAGTATAGGGCCGACTTCACCCCTCCACTTT. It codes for CASSIGPTSPLHF.

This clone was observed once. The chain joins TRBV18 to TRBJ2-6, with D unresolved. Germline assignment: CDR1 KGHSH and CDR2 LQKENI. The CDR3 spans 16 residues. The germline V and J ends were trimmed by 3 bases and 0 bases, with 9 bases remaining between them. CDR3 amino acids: CASSPLRSSGANVLTF. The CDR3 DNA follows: TGTGCCAGCTCACCTCTCCGTTCCTCTGGGGCCAACGTCCTGACTTTC.

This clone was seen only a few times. CDR3 loop: CASSRGQTANTGELFF. CDR3 nucleotides: TGCGCCAGCAGCCGTGGACAGACCGCGAACACCGGGGAGCTGTTTTTT. The chain links TRBV4-3 to TRBJ2-2; possibly TRBD1 for D (6 bases). V lost 4 bases and J 0 bases, leaving 12 bases between the germline ends. Germline V CDR1 and CDR2: LGHNA, YSLEER. The length of the CDR3 is 16 residues.

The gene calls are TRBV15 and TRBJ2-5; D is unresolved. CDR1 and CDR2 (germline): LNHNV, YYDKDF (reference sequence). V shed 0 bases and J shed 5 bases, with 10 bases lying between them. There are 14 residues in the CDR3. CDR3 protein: CATSRDTAGETQYF. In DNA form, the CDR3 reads TGTGCCACCAGCAGAGATACAGCCGGGGAGACCCAGTACTTC.

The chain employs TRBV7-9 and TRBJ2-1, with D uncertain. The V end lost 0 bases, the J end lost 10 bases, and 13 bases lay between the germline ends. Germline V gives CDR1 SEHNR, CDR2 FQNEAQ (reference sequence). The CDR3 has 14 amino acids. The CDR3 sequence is CASSLATRLQEQFF. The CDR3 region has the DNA TGTGCCAGCAGCTTAGCAACGAGGCTTCAGGAGCAGTTCTTC.

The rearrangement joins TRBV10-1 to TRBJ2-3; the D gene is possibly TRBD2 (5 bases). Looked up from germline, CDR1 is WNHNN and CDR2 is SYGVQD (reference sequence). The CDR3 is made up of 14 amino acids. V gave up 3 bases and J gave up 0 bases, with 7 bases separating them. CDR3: CASSEPGSTDTQYF. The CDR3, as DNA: TGCGCCAGCAGTGAACCGGGGAGCACAGATACGCAGTATTTT.

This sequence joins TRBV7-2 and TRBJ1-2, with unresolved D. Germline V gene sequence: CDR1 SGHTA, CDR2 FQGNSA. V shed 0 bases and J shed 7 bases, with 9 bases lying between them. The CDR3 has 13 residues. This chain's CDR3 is CASSLARGSGYTF. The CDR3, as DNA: TGTGCCAGCAGCTTAGCCCGCGGGAGTGGCTACACCTTC.

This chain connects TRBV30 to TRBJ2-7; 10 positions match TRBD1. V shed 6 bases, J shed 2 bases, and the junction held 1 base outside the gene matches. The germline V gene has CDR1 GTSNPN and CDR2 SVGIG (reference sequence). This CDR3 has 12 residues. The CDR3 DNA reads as TGTGCCTGCGGACAGGGGGCCTACGAGCAGTACTTC. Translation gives CACGQGAYEQYF. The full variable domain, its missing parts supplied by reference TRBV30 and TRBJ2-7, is SQTIHQWPATLVQPVGSPLSLECTVEGTSNPNLYWYRQAAGRGLQLLFYSVGIGQISSEVPQNLSASRPQDRQFILSSKKLLLSDSGFYLCACGQGAYEQYFGPGTRLTVT.

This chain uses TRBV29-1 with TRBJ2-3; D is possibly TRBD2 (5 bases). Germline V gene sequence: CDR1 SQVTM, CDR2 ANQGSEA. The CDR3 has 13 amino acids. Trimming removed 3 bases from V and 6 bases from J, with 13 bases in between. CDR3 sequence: CSVEMVATDTQYF. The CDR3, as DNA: TGCAGCGTTGAGATGGTAGCGACGGATACGCAGTATTTT.

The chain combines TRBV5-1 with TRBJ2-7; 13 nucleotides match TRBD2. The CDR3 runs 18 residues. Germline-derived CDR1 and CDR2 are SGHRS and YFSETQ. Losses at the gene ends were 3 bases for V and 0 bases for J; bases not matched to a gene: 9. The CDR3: CASSWTTSGGTSSYEQYF. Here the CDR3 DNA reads TGCGCCAGCAGCTGGACGACTAGCGGGGGGACGTCCTCCTACGAGCAGTACTTC.

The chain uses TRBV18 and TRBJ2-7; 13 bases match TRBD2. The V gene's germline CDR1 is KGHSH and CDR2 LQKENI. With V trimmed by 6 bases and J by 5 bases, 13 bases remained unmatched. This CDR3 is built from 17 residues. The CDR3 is CASSARLAGGQPHEQYF. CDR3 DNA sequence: TGTGCCAGCTCGGCAAGACTAGCGGGAGGCCAGCCCCACGAGCAGTACTTC.

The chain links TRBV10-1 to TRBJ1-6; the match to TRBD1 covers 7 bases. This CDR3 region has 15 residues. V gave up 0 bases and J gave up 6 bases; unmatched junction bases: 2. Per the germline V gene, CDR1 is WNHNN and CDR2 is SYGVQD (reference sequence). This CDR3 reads CASSESRGPNSPLHF. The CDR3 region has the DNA TGCGCCAGCAGTGAGTCGAGGGGGCCTAATTCACCCCTCCACTTT.

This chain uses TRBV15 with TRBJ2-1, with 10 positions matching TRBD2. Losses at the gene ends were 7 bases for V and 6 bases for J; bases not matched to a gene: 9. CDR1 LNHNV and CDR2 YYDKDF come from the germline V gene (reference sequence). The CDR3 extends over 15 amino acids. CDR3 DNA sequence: TGTGCCACCACCCCGAGGAGCGGGAGGGTCAATGAGCAGTTCTTC. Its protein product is CATTPRSGRVNEQFF.

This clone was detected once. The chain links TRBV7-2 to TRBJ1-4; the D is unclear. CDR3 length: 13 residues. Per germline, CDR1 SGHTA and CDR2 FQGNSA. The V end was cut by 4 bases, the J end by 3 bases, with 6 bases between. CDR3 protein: CASSSGPNEKLFF. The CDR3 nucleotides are TGTGCCAGCAGCTCCGGACCTAATGAAAAACTGTTTTTT.

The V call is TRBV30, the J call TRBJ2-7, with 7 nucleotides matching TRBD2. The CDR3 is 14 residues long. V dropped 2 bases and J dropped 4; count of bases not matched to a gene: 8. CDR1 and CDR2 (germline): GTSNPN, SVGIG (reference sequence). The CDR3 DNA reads TGTGCCTGGAGTTTGGGGCTAGCGGATTACGAGCAGTACTTC. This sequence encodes CAWSLGLADYEQYF.